This TCR beta chain was recorded in a study of control samples from healthy donors and cancer patients. V was trimmed by 11 bases and J by 10 bases, leaving 17 bases between them. Germline values: CDR1 MNHNY, CDR2 SVGAGI (reference sequence). This CDR3 has 11 residues. Sequenced by immunoSEQ multiplex PCR; TCRdb stores in-frame clones only, minus some. The sample yields about 120,000 clones, 80% to 90% seen once. The V call is TRBV6-6, the J call TRBJ1-1, with D unclear. Source material: blood. The sequence was obtained from a man in his fifties in good health. Here the CDR3 reads CAFEFEGRAFF. The CDR3 DNA reads as TGTGCCTTCGAGTTTGAAGGGAGAGCTTTCTTT.